The 6 T cell receptor beta chains below were found in one sample sequenced in a study of control samples from healthy donors and cancer patients. Assay used: immunoSEQ multiplex PCR; TCRdb lists only in-frame clones, some missing. The repertoire has around 130,000 clones, around 89% of them found once; the top ten carry almost 40%. Material: blood. These receptors originate from a man aged 50 to 60 in good health.

This sequence joins TRBV2 and TRBJ2-5, with D possibly being TRBD2 (5 bases). The germline V gene has CDR1 SNHLY and CDR2 FYNNEI. This CDR3 comprises 12 residues. The V end was cut by 6 bases, the J end by 0 bases, with 5 bases between. For the CDR3, the DNA is TGTGCCAGCAGGGACTACCAAGAGACCCAGTACTTC. It translates to CASRDYQETQYF.

V and J are TRBV29-1 and TRBJ2-7; D is possibly TRBD1 (5 bases). The CDR3 runs 13 residues. V lost 4 bases, J lost 5 bases, and 15 bases lay in between. The germline V gene encodes CDR1 SQVTM and CDR2 ANQGSEA. The CDR3 DNA reads TGCAGCGTTGCCCAGGGTTCCCCCCACGAGCAGTACTTC. This encodes CSVAQGSPHEQYF.

This clone has ten or more counts. The chain recombines TRBV19 with TRBJ1-2, with D maybe TRBD1 (5 bases). The V gene's germline CDR1 is LNHDA and CDR2 SQIVND (reference sequence). The CDR3 length is 14 residues. The ends were cut back, 3 bases at V and 5 bases at J, with 13 bases in the middle. The CDR3 protein is CASSIASTVYGYTF. In DNA, the CDR3 is TGTGCCAGTAGTATCGCTTCGACAGTATATGGCTACACCTTC.

This clone has a handful of counts. The rearrangement uses TRBV7-6 and TRBJ1-3; D gene ambiguous. The CDR3 contains 17 residues. Trimming removed 0 bases at V and 0 bases at J, with 12 bases between. Per the germline V gene, CDR1 is SGHVS and CDR2 is FNYEAQ. This CDR3 is CASSLAGQPTSGNTIYF. CDR3 sequence (DNA): TGTGCCAGCAGCTTAGCAGGTCAGCCTACCTCTGGAAACACCATATATTTT.

The rearrangement joins TRBV30 to TRBJ2-7; 10 positions match TRBD1. From germline, CDR1 is GTSNPN and CDR2 SVGIG (reference sequence). V shed 4 bases, J shed 2 bases, and the junction held 2 bases outside the gene matches. This CDR3 has 13 residues. The CDR3 here is CAWNDRGPYEQYF. DNA of the CDR3: TGTGCCTGGAACGACAGGGGGCCCTACGAGCAGTACTTC.

The genes are TRBV4-1 and TRBJ1-5, with D possibly TRBD1 on 6 matching bases. The germline CDR1 and CDR2 sequences are MGHRA and YSYEKL. The V gene lost 0 bases and the J gene lost 6 bases, with 12 bases spanning the gap. The CDR3 is 15 amino acids. For the CDR3, the DNA is TGCGCCAGCAGCCAAGATACGGGGGCCGGTCAGCCCCAGCATTTT. This translates into CASSQDTGAGQPQHF.